A single sample is the source of the 9 T cell receptor beta chains below, sequenced in a study of cytomegalovirus exposure and HLA in healthy donors. With 60 Vbeta and 13 Jbeta primers, the PCR was carried out. Sequencing was performed with immunoSEQ multiplex PCR; in TCRdb, only in-frame clones are kept and a portion is missing. The sample has about 170,000 clones, roughly 76% seen once. Material: PBMCs. The receptors stem from a woman younger than 30 in good health and CMV-seropositive.

The chain has TRBV30 and TRBJ1-4; D is uncertain. Germline-derived CDR1 and CDR2 are GTSNPN and SVGIG (reference sequence). This CDR3 comprises 13 residues. Trimming took 3 bases from V and 8 from J, leaving 13 bases between them. The CDR3 is CAWRATGGEKLFF. CDR3 coding DNA: TGTGCCTGGAGGGCGACGGGAGGGGAAAAACTGTTTTTT.

This clone was detected a few times. The chain combines TRBV10-3 with TRBJ2-1; 9 positions agree with TRBD1. CDR3 size: 16 residues. V was pared by 6 bases and J by 5 bases, with 11 bases of the junction left unmatched. Germline-derived CDR1 and CDR2 are ENHRY and SYGVKD. The chain's CDR3 is CAISLTGTGMDNEQFF. In nucleotides, the CDR3 is TGTGCCATCAGCTTGACAGGGACAGGGATGGACAATGAGCAGTTCTTC.

The chain combines TRBV7-6 with TRBJ1-2, with D maybe TRBD1 (6 bases). The CDR3 covers 14 residues. The ends were cut back, 5 bases at V and 7 bases at J, with 17 bases in the middle. Germline V gene data show CDR1 as SGHVS and CDR2 as FNYEAQ. CDR3 sequence: CASSPTGSRGGYTF. CDR3 nucleotide sequence: TGTGCCAGCAGCCCTACAGGGTCTAGAGGTGGCTACACCTTC.

This clone showed up just a few times. The chain carries TRBV2 and TRBJ1-4; 7 bases fit TRBD1. The CDR3 totals 15 residues. Trimming took 3 bases from V and 8 from J; bases not matched to a gene: 9. From germline, CDR1 is SNHLY and CDR2 FYNNEI. The CDR3 DNA is TGTGCCAGCAGTGATGGAGGCAGGGGGAAAGAAAAACTGTTTTTT. This translates into CASSDGGRGKEKLFF.

V gene TRBV11-2 combines with J gene TRBJ1-1; D is uncertain. V was pared by 5 bases and J by 2 bases, with 9 bases between. Germline V lookup: CDR1 SGHAT, CDR2 FQNNGV. The CDR3 is made up of 13 amino acids. CDR3 nucleotide sequence: TGTGCCAGCAGCCCGCAGGTTAACACTGAAGCTTTCTTT. As protein: CASSPQVNTEAFF.

This clone was detected a few times. The rearrangement uses TRBV27 and TRBJ1-5; perhaps TRBD1 as D (5 bases). The germline V gene has CDR1 MNHEY and CDR2 SMNVEV (reference sequence). The CDR3 is made up of 15 amino acids. The V end lost 7 bases, the J end lost 2 bases, and 15 bases lay between the germline ends. The CDR3 DNA reads as TGTGCCAGCACCCCCCTCGGGGGTGGCAATCAGCCCCAGCATTTT. Translated: CASTPLGGGNQPQHF.

V is TRBV27 and J is TRBJ2-7; 7 bases are shared with TRBD1. The CDR3 spans 16 residues. Trimming at V came to 2 bases and at J to 1 base, leaving 8 bases not matched to a gene. CDR1 MNHEY and CDR2 SMNVEV come from the germline V gene (reference sequence). The CDR3 DNA sequence: TGTGCCAGCAGTTTAGGTTGGGACAGTTATTCCTACGAGCAGTACTTC. Residues: CASSLGWDSYSYEQYF.

CDR3: CASNPFGDRGVIQYF. The CDR3 region has the DNA TGTGCCAGCAACCCTTTTGGGGACAGGGGGGTCATTCAGTACTTC. This rearrangement joins TRBV9 to TRBJ2-4; TRBD1 aligns across 11 bases. The CDR3 runs to 15 residues. Germline CDR1 and CDR2: SGDLS and YYNGEE. V shed 6 bases, J shed 9 bases, and the junction held 11 bases outside the gene matches.

The chain uses TRBV4-3 and TRBJ1-1; D is uncertain. V lost 2 bases, J lost 1 base, and 8 bases lay in between. Germline V gene sequence: CDR1 LGHNA, CDR2 YSLEER. The CDR3 length is 14 residues. As DNA, the CDR3 is TGCGCCAGCAGCCAATTGACAAGGAACACTGAAGCTTTCTTT. It is translated as CASSQLTRNTEAFF.